Listed here are 20 T cell receptor beta chains from one sample, sequenced in a study of cytomegalovirus exposure and HLA in healthy donors. Both 60 Vbeta primers and 13 Jbeta primers went into the PCR. Assay used: immunoSEQ multiplex PCR; TCRdb lists only in-frame clones, some missing. The repertoire holds 87,000 or so clones, with 64% as singletons. The material sequenced was PBMCs. The receptors were sampled from a man aged 55 to 70 in good health and CMV-seronegative.

The chain uses TRBV7-6 and TRBJ1-6; D may be TRBD1 (5 bases). This CDR3 has 14 amino acids. The V and J ends lost 2 bases and 6 bases respectively, with 8 bases between them. Germline CDR1 is SGHVS and CDR2 is FNYEAQ. The CDR3 DNA is TGTGCCAGCAGCTTATCAGACAGTAATTCACCCCTCCACTTT. It yields the protein CASSLSDSNSPLHF.

This clone turned up a few times. V gene TRBV19 combines with J gene TRBJ2-7; 8 bases match TRBD1. This CDR3 is 14 amino acids long. CDR1 is LNHDA and CDR2 is SQIVND in the germline V gene (reference sequence). Trimming removed 6 bases from V and 5 bases from J; junction bases left unmatched: 9. The CDR3 sequence is CASSKNRGFDEQYF. The CDR3 bases are TGTGCCAGTAGCAAGAACAGGGGGTTCGACGAGCAGTACTTC.

The V call is TRBV7-2, the J call TRBJ2-1, with 8 bases that match TRBD1. The CDR3 is 11 amino acids. CDR1 and CDR2 (germline): SGHTA, FQGNSA. Trimming at V came to 6 bases and at J to 9 bases, leaving 1 base not matched to a gene. DNA of the CDR3: TGTGCCAGCAGGACAGGGGCTGAGCAGTTCTTC. Protein sequence: CASRTGAEQFF.

The V gene is TRBV11-3, the J gene TRBJ2-1, with 11 nucleotides matching TRBD2. The V segment lost 4 bases and the J segment 7 bases; nucleotides outside the gene matches: 3. From germline, CDR1 is SGHNT and CDR2 YENEEA. The CDR3 has 14 residues. The CDR3 here is CASSSPSGRNEQFF. The CDR3 region has the DNA TGTGCCAGCAGCTCCCCTAGCGGGAGGAATGAGCAGTTCTTC.

The chain employs TRBV19 and TRBJ1-3; perhaps TRBD1 as D (6 bases). The CDR3 has 12 residues. Germline CDR1 LNHDA, CDR2 SQIVND (reference sequence). V was cut by 7 bases and J by 7 bases, with 11 bases left in between. CDR3 DNA: TGTGCCAGTAATCTAGACAGGAACACCATATATTTT. Translated, it gives CASNLDRNTIYF.

The chain recombines TRBV7-2 with TRBJ1-4; no clear D. CDR1 is SGHTA and CDR2 is FQGNSA in the germline V gene. Between the trimmed V and J ends, which lost 7 bases and 1 base, there was a span of 16 bases. CDR3 size: 16 residues. The CDR3, as DNA: TGTGCCAGCACCCTAGAGGTCTTGAAAACTAATGAAAAACTGTTTTTT. Amino acids: CASTLEVLKTNEKLFF.

This clone has more than one count but fewer than ten. The genes are TRBV5-1 and TRBJ1-1; D not resolved. The CDR3 has 13 amino acids. Trimming took 0 bases from V and 3 from J, leaving 6 bases between them. Germline lookup yields CDR1 SGHRS and CDR2 YFSETQ. The CDR3 reads CASSLESDTEAFF. Written as DNA, the CDR3 is TGCGCCAGCAGCTTGGAATCCGACACTGAAGCTTTCTTT.

This chain joins TRBV5-1 and TRBJ2-5; unclear D gene. Per germline, CDR1 SGHRS and CDR2 YFSETQ. The V gene lost 3 bases and the J gene lost 1 base, with 4 bases spanning the gap. The CDR3 has 12 residues. For the CDR3, the DNA is TGCGCCAGCAGCTCTCCCCAAGAGACCCAGTACTTC. Protein: CASSSPQETQYF.

This CDR3 is CASSKGGGENTGELFF. The DNA of the CDR3 is TGTGCCAGCAGCAAAGGAGGGGGTGAGAACACCGGGGAGCTGTTTTTT. The rearrangement links TRBV21-1 to TRBJ2-2; the table calls TRBD1, which could not be checked here. TRBV21-1 represents a pseudogene. The CDR3 sequence is 16 residues long.

This chain links TRBV2 with TRBJ2-7; TRBD2 matches 8 bases. This CDR3 region has 16 residues. The germline V gene encodes CDR1 SNHLY and CDR2 FYNNEI. V lost 6 bases to trimming and J lost 3 bases; unmatched junction nucleotides: 13. The CDR3 DNA reads as TGTGCCAGCAGCGATCGACCGGGACTAGAGGGCTACGAGCAGTACTTC. Protein: CASSDRPGLEGYEQYF.

CDR3 bases: TGTGCCAGCAGCCAATTAATAGGGACAGCCAATAATGCTGGCTACACCTTC. Encoded protein: CASSQLIGTANNAGYTF. The rearrangement joins TRBV4-2 to TRBJ1-2; 7 bases map to TRBD1. The CDR3 runs to 17 residues. J gave up 7 bases and V 2 bases, and 16 bases lay outside the gene matches. Germline assignment: CDR1 LGHNA and CDR2 YNFKEQ.

The V and J genes are TRBV6-1 and TRBJ1-2; D is ambiguous. The CDR3 is 15 amino acids. V was shortened by 1 base and J by 2 bases, with 11 bases between the two germline ends. Germline lookup yields CDR1 MNHNS and CDR2 SASEGT. CDR3 sequence (DNA): TGTGCCAGCAGTGAAGTGCGAAAGTCAAACTATGGCTACACCTTC. It is translated as CASSEVRKSNYGYTF.

The rearrangement uses TRBV2 and TRBJ2-6; no clear D. Germline V gene data show CDR1 as SNHLY and CDR2 as FYNNEI. The CDR3 has 15 residues. The ends were cut back, 4 bases at V and 0 bases at J, with 7 bases in the middle. The CDR3 spells CASSGEVSGANVLTF. The CDR3 DNA reads as TGTGCCAGCAGTGGAGAAGTCTCTGGGGCCAACGTCCTGACTTTC.

A few counts support this clone. This sequence joins TRBV28 and TRBJ1-2; 8 bases map to TRBD1. The CDR3 is 13 amino acids. Germline CDR1 reads MDHEN; CDR2 reads SYDVKM. J gave up 8 bases and V 2 bases, and 4 bases lay outside the gene matches. In nucleotides, the CDR3 is TGTGCCAGCAGTTTACAGGGGGCGCTGGGCTACACCTTC. It encodes CASSLQGALGYTF.

The V and J genes are TRBV5-1 and TRBJ2-5; 10 bases fit TRBD1. The CDR3 spans 16 residues. Trimming took 0 bases from V and 6 from J; bases not matched to a gene: 8. CDR1 and CDR2 (germline): SGHRS, YFSETQ. CDR3 sequence reads: CASSLAWDRGKKTQYF. In DNA, the CDR3 is TGCGCCAGCAGCTTGGCTTGGGACAGGGGAAAAAAGACCCAGTACTTC.

The V call is TRBV30, the J call TRBJ1-2, with TRBD1 as a possible D gene (5 bases). V lost 4 bases, J lost 11 bases, and 29 bases lay in between. Germline V CDR1 and CDR2: GTSNPN, SVGIG (reference sequence). CDR3 size: 16 residues. The CDR3: CAWTRDGVVMATGYTF. In DNA form, the CDR3 reads TGTGCCTGGACTAGAGACGGAGTCGTCATGGCTACAGGTTACACCTTC.

The chain links TRBV6-5 to TRBJ2-7; no clear D. The CDR3 loop spans 11 amino acids. With 2 bases removed from V and 5 bases from J, the gap between germline ends came to 4 bases. Looked up from germline, CDR1 is MNHEY and CDR2 is SVGAGI. The CDR3 sequence: CASSYLHEQYF. The CDR3 DNA reads as TGTGCCAGCAGTTACCTTCACGAGCAGTACTTC.

The gene calls are TRBV9 and TRBJ1-1; D is unresolved. Germline assignment: CDR1 SGDLS and CDR2 YYNGEE. Between the trimmed V and J ends, which lost 4 bases and 1 base, there was a span of 11 bases. The CDR3 covers 14 residues. The chain's CDR3 is CASSPRGENTEAFF. The CDR3 DNA follows: TGTGCCAGCAGCCCTCGAGGCGAGAACACTGAAGCTTTCTTT.

The genes are TRBV5-1 and TRBJ2-5, with D possibly TRBD1 on 6 matching bases. The V end lost 2 bases, the J end lost 1 base, and 9 bases lay between the germline ends. The CDR3 spans 14 residues. The germline V gene has CDR1 SGHRS and CDR2 YFSETQ. In DNA, the CDR3 is TGCGCCAGCAGCTTTGGGGGCTTCCAAGAGACCCAGTACTTC. Translation gives CASSFGGFQETQYF.

V is TRBV4-2 and J is TRBJ1-2; D gene unclear. This CDR3 is 12 amino acids long. V dropped 0 bases and J dropped 7 bases, with 6 bases sitting between them. Germline CDR1 LGHNA, CDR2 YNFKEQ. CDR3 nucleotides: TGTGCCAGCAGCCAAGAGTCGGGTGGCTACACCTTC. It is translated as CASSQESGGYTF.